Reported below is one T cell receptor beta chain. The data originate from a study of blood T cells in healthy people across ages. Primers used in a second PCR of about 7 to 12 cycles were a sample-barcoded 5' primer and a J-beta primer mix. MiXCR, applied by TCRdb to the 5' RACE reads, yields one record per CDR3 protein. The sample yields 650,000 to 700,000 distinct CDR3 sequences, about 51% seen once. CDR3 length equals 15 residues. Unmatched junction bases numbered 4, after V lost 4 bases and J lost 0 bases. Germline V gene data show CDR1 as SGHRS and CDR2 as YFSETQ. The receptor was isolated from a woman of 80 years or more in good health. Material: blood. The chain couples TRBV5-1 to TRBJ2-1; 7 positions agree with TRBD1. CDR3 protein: CASSLGTDSYNEQFF. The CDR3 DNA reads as TGCGCCAGCAGCCTCGGGACAGACTCCTACAATGAGCAGTTCTTC.